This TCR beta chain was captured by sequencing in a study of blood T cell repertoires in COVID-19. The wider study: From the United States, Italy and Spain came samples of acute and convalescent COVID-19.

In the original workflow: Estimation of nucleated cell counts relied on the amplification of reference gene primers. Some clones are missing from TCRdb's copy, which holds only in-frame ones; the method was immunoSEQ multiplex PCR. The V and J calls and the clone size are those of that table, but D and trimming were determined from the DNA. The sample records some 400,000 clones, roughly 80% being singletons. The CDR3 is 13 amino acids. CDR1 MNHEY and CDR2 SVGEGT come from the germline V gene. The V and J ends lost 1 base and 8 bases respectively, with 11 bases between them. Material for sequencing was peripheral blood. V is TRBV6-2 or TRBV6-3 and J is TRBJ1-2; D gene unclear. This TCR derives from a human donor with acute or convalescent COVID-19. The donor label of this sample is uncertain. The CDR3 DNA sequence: TGTGCCAGCAGTTACTTCGGTGTTCGCGGCTACACCTTC. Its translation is CASSYFGVRGYTF.